This T cell receptor (beta chain) was observed in a study of liver allograft versus peripheral blood T cells. Study information: Hepatic allograft T cell receptor repertoires were evaluated relative to those present in recipients' peripheral blood.

From the reads, TCRdb called clonotypes with MiXCR, one entry per CDR3 protein. The sample lists about 9,200 distinct CDR3 sequences; about 18% were seen once. This CDR3 comprises 14 residues. Germline assignment: CDR1 MNHEY and CDR2 SVGAGI. V trimming: 5 bases; J trimming: 4 bases; junction bases outside the gene matches: 4. This clonotype counts as medium-sized. This sequence originates from a human patient who had a liver transplant. Certain T cells may be donor cells from the graft. The chain links TRBV6-5 to TRBJ1-5; 8 bases are shared with TRBD1. CDR3 DNA: TGTGCCAGCAGTAAGACAGGGGTGAATCAGCCCCAGCATTTT. Translating gives CASSKTGVNQPQHF.